This is a list of T cell receptor beta chains from one sample in a study of low-dose radiotherapy and immunotherapy resistance in tumors. Each CDR3 protein is one row after TCRdb ran MiXCR on the reads. The sample records 55,000 to 65,000 distinct CDR3 sequences, more than 25% being singletons. The source was PBMCs, collected before treatment. Every receptor here comes from a male donor with rectosigmoid adenocarcinoma. Both conserved end residues are part of each CDR3.

v_gene	j_gene	CDR3aa
TRBV14	TRBJ1-4	CASSQERSPNEKLFF
TRBV6-6	TRBJ2-7	CASSYPEGHSYEQYF
TRBV9	TRBJ2-1	CASSVRDKSYNEQFF
TRBV7-2	TRBJ1-1	CASSPGMRMNTEAFF
TRBV28	TRBJ2-1	CASRGRGTYNEQFF
TRBV15	TRBJ2-7	CATSRDQQFYEQYF
TRBV28	TRBJ1-1	CASSSGITEAFF
TRBV5-1	TRBJ2-1	CASSGYSGSGNEQFF
TRBV4-3	TRBJ2-7	CASSQDRPSEQYF
TRBV3-1	TRBJ1-4	CASSQSLRGGEKLFF
TRBV5-1	TRBJ2-2	CASLGLSNTGELFF
TRBV30	TRBJ1-1	CAWGPRDEAFF
TRBV28	TRBJ2-7	CASSLGGGEQYF
TRBV4-1	TRBJ1-5	CASSQDMIGAQQPQHF
TRBV21-1	TRBJ2-7	CASSNPVWEQYF
TRBV7-9	TRBJ1-3	CASSLAGNTIYF
TRBV5-3	TRBJ2-7	CARSGTGRTYEQYF
TRBV20-1	TRBJ2-5	CSASESLWDRQYQETQYF
TRBV6-2/TRBV6-3	TRBJ2-2	CASSSTSGRPPYTGELFF
TRBV5-1	TRBJ1-1	CASSLWGGRTEAFF
TRBV11-2	TRBJ2-3	CASSPRGYSTDTQYF
TRBV2	TRBJ2-7	CASRLTSGGSYEQYF
TRBV18	TRBJ2-7	CASSPSGDSYEQYF
TRBV7-2	TRBJ2-7	CASSPVASGTYEQYF
TRBV27	TRBJ2-5	CASLYWETQYF
TRBV7-9	TRBJ1-2	CASSLDAVALLLF
TRBV5-1	TRBJ2-3	CATRGGDTQYF
TRBV5-1	TRBJ2-7	CASSFEGQVLEQYF
TRBV20-1	TRBJ2-1	CSAPIRFSSYNEQFF
TRBV12-3/TRBV12-4	TRBJ2-1	CASSSRGGGGGNEQFF
TRBV6-1	TRBJ2-1	CASRSGGTGHNEQFF
TRBV6-8	TRBJ2-1	CASSSFSRDKPYNEQFF
TRBV30	TRBJ2-7	CAWSVDPLGEQYF
TRBV5-1	TRBJ2-2	CASSLTANTGELFFF
TRBV5-1	TRBJ2-2	CASSLVATGELFF
TRBV6-2/TRBV6-3	TRBJ2-7	CASSTQGLGSRWQYF
TRBV7-2	TRBJ2-7	CASSPSRRTGGATLSYEQYF
TRBV18	TRBJ1-5	CASSPLTGGGQPQHF
TRBV12-3/TRBV12-4	TRBJ2-5	CASTLGQGVGILETQYF
TRBV29-1	TRBJ1-1	CSVEVVSVGNTEAFF